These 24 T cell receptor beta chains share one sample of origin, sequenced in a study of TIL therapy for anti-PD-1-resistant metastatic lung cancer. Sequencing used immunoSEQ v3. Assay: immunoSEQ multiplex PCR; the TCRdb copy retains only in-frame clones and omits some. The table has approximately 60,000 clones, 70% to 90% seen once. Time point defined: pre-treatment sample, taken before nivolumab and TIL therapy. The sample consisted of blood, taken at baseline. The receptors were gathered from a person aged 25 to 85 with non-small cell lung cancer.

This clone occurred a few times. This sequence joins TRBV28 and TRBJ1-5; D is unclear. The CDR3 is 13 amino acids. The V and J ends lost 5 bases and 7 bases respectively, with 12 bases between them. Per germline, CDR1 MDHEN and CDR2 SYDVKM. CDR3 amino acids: CASSPNTRQPQHF. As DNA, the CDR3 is TGTGCCAGCAGTCCCAATACACGGCAGCCCCAGCATTTT. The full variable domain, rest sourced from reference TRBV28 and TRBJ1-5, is DVKVTQSSRYLVKRTGEKVFLECVQDMDHENMFWYRQDPGLGLRLIYFSYDVKMKEKGDIPEGYSVSREKKERFSLILESASTNQTSMYLCASSPNTRQPQHFGDGTRLSIL.

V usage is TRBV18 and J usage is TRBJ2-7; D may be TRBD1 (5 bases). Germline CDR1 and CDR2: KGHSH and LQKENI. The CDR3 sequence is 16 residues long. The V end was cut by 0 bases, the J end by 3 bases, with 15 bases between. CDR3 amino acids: CASSPPTSQGVYEQYF. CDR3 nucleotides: TGTGCCAGCTCACCACCGACTTCACAAGGGGTCTACGAGCAGTACTTC.

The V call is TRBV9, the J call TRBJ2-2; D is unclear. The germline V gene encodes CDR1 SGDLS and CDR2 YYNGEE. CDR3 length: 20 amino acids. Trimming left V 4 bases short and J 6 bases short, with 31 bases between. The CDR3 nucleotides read TGTGCCAGCAGCCCCCGCCGCGGCCTAGTTGGCCCATCTTCAGCCGGGGAGCTGTTTTTT. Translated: CASSPRRGLVGPSSAGELFF.

CDR3: CSASAAPQNLQYF. In DNA form, the CDR3 reads TGCAGTGCTAGTGCTGCCCCCCAAAATTTGCAGTACTTC. The V call is TRBV20-1, the J call TRBJ2-7, with D unclear. V lost 3 bases to trimming and J lost 9 bases, with 18 bases between them. The CDR3 spans 13 residues. Germline V gives CDR1 DFQATT, CDR2 SNEGSKA (reference sequence).

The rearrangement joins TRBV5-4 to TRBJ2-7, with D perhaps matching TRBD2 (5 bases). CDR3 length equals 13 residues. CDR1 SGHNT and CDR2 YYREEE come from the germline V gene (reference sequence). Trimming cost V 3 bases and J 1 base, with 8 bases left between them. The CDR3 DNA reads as TGTGCCAGCAGCTCTGGACTGTCCTACGAGCAGTACTTC. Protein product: CASSSGLSYEQYF.

The CDR3, as DNA: TGCGCCAGCAGCTTGGGCGGGGGGGTCTACGAGCAGTACTTC. This translates into CASSLGGGVYEQYF. The V call is TRBV5-1, the J call TRBJ2-7, with 9 bases aligning to TRBD2. Germline CDR1 SGHRS, CDR2 YFSETQ. The junction had 1 base not matched to a gene; V was cut back by 0 bases and J by 3 bases. The CDR3 has 14 residues.

The CDR3 bases are TGTGCCAGCAGGCTAGCGGCCGGCTCCTACAATGAGCAGTTCTTC. This encodes CASRLAAGSYNEQFF. The gene calls are TRBV6-5 and TRBJ2-1; 7 nucleotides align to TRBD2. The CDR3 consists of 15 residues. CDR1 and CDR2 from the germline V gene are MNHEY and SVGAGI. V gave up 6 bases and J gave up 0 bases; unmatched junction bases: 5.

CDR3 DNA sequence: TGTGCCAGCAGTTACTCGATCGGACAGGGTACTTACGAGCAGTACTTC. The encoded protein is CASSYSIGQGTYEQYF. V and J are TRBV6-5 and TRBJ2-7; 8 positions match TRBD1. Germline CDR1 and CDR2: MNHEY and SVGAGI. This CDR3 spans 16 amino acids. Trimming at V came to 0 bases and at J to 4 bases, leaving 8 bases not matched to a gene.

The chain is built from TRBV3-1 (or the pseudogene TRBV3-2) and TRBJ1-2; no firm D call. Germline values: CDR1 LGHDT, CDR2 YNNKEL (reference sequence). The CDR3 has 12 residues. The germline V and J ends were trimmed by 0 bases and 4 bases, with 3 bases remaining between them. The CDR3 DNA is TGTGCCAGCAGCCAAGAGGGCTATGGCTACACCTTC. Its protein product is CASSQEGYGYTF.

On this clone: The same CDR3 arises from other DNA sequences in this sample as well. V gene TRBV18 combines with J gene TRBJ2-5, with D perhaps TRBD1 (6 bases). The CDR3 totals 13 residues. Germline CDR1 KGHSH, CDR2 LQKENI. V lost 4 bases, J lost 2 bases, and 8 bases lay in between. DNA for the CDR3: TGTGCCAGCTCACGGGGACAACAAGAGACCCAGTACTTC. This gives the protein CASSRGQQETQYF.

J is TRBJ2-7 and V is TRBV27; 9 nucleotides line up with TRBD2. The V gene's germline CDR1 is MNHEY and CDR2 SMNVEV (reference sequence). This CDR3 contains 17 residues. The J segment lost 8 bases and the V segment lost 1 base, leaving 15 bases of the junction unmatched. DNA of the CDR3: TGTGCCAGCAGTTTATTAGGGGGAGGTAGCGGGGGCTCGCAGCAGTACTTC. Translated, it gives CASSLLGGGSGGSQQYF.

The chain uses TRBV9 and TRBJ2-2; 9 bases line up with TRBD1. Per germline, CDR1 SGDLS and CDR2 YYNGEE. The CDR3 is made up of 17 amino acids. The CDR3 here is CAAGGYPGQGDTGELFF. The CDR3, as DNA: TGTGCAGCAGGGGGCTACCCGGGACAGGGCGACACCGGGGAGCTGTTTTTT.

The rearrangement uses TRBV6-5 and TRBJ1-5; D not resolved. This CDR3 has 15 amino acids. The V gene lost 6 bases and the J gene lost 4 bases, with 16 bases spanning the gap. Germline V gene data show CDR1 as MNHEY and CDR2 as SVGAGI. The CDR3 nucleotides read TGTGCCAGCAGCGAGCGGCGCCCCTCTAATCAGCCCCAGCATTTT. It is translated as CASSERRPSNQPQHF.

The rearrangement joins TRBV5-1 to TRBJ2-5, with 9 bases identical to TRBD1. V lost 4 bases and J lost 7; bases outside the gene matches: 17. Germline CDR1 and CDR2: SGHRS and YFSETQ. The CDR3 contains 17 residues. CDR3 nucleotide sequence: TGCGCCAGCAGCGGAAGAAAGGAGGGACAGGGAATAGGGACCCAGTACTTC. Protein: CASSGRKEGQGIGTQYF. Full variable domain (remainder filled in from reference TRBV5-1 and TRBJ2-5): KAGVTQTPRYLIKTRGQQVTLSCSPISGHRSVSWYQQTPGQGLQFLFEYFSETQRNKGNFPGRFSGRQFSNSRSEMNVSTLELGDSALYLCASSGRKEGQGIGTQYFGPGTRLLVL.

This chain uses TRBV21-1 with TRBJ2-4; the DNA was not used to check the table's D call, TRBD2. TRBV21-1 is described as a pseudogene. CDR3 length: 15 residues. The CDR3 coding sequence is TGTGCCAGCACCAAATCGACTAGTGCCAAAAACATTCAGTACTTC. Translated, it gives CASTKSTSAKNIQYF.

The CDR3 loop is CASSPVTNTEAFF. The CDR3 DNA is TGTGCCAGCTCACCCGTCACGAACACTGAAGCTTTCTTT. The chain links TRBV18 to TRBJ1-1; D call uncertain. CDR3 length: 13 amino acids. The germline CDR1 and CDR2 sequences are KGHSH and LQKENI. V was trimmed by 3 bases and J by 1 base, leaving 6 bases between them. Using reference TRBV18 and TRBJ1-1 for the parts outside the CDR3, the full variable domain is NAGVMQNPRHLVRRRGQEARLRCSPMKGHSHVYWYRQLPEEGLKFMVYLQKENIIDESGMPKERFSAEFPKEGPSILRIQQVVRGDSAAYFCASSPVTNTEAFFGQGTRLTVV.

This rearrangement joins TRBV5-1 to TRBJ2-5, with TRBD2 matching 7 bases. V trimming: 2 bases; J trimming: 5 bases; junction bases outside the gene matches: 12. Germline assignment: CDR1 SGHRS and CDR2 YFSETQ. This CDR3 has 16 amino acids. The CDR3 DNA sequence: TGCGCCAGCAGCTTAAGGGGCGGGAGAAGGGAGGAGACCCAGTACTTC. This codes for CASSLRGGRREETQYF.

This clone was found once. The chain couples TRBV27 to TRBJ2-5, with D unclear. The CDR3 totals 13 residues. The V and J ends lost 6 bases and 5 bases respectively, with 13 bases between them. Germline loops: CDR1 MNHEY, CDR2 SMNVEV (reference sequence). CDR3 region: CASSPGPGETQYF. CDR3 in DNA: TGTGCCAGCAGCCCTGGCCCTGGGGAGACCCAGTACTTC.

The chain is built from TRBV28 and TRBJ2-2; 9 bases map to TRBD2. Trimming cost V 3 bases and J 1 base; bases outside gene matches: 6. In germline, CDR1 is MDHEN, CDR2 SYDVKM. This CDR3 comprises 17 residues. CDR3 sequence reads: CASSFPSGAKNTGELFF. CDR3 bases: TGTGCCAGCAGTTTCCCTAGCGGGGCTAAGAACACCGGGGAGCTGTTTTTT. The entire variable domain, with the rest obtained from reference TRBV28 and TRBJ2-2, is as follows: DVKVTQSSRYLVKRTGEKVFLECVQDMDHENMFWYRQDPGLGLRLIYFSYDVKMKEKGDIPEGYSVSREKKERFSLILESASTNQTSMYLCASSFPSGAKNTGELFFGEGSRLTVL.

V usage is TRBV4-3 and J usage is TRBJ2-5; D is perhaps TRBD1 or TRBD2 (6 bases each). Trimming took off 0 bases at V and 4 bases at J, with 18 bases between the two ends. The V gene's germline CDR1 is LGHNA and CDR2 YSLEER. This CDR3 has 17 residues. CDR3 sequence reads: CASSQEGGPPGRETQYF. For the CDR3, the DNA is TGCGCCAGCAGCCAAGAGGGGGGCCCCCCGGGGCGAGAGACCCAGTACTTC.

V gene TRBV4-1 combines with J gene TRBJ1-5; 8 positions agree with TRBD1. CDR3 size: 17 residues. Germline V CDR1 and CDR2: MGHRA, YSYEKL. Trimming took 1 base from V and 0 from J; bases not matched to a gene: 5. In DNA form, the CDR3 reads TGCGCCAGCAGCCAAGCCACAGGGGGTTATAGCAATCAGCCCCAGCATTTT. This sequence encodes CASSQATGGYSNQPQHF.

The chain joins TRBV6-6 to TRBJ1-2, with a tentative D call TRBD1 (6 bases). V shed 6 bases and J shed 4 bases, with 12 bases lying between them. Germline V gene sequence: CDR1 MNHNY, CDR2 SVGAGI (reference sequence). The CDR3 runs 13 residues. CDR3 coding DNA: TGTGCCAGCAGCATCGGGGGCGTCTATGGCTACACCTTC. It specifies CASSIGGVYGYTF.

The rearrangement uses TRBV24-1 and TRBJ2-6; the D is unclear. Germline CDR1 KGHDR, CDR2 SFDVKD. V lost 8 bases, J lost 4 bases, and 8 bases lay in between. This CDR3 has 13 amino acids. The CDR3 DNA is TGTGCCACCAAGGGAAGCGGGGCCAACGTCCTGACTTTC. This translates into CATKGSGANVLTF.

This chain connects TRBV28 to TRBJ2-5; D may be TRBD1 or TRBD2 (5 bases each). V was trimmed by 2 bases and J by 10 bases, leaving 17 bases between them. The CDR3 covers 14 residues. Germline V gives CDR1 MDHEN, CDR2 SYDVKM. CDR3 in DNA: TGTGCCAGCAGTTTAGGGCAGGGACCGTCGATCCAGTACTTC. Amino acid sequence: CASSLGQGPSIQYF.